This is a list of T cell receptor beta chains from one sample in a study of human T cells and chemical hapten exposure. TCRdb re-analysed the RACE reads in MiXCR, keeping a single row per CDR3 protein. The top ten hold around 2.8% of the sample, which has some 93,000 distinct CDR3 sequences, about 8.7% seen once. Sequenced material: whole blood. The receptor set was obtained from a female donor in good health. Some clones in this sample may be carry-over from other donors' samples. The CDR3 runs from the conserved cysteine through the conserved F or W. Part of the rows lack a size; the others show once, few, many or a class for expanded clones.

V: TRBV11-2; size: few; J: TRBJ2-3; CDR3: CASTVGLDTQYF
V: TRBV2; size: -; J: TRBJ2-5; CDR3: CASGRGQGFQETQYF
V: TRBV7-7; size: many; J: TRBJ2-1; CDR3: CASSLSVAGSYNEQFF
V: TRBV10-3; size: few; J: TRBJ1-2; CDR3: CAISESQGKGYGYTF
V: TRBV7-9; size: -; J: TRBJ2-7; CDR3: CASSLLQGAINEQYF
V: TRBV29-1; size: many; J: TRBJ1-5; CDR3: CSATGQDNQPQHF
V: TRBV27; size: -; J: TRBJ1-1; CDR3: CASYSLGSEAFF
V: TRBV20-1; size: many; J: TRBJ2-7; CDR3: CSARRSGSYEQYF
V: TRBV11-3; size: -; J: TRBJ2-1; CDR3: CASSLGGRGDEQFF
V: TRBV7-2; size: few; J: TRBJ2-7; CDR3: CASSLERASYEQYF
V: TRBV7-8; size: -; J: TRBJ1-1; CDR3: CASSPDRVGRNTEAFF
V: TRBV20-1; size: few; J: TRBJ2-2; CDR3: CSASGGANTGELFF
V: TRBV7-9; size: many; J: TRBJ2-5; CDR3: CASSLQAYQETQYF
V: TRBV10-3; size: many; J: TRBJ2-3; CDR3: CAISESRLSTDTQYF
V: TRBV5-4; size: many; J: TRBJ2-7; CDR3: CASRPWGPGPQYF
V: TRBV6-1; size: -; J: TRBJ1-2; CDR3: CASSEWRQILFYGYTF
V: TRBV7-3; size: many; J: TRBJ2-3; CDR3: CASSFGATDTQYF
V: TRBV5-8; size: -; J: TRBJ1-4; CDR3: CASSRTERKLFF
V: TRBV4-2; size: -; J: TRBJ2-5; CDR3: CASSRERQGRKETQYF
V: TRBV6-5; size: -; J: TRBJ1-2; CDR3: CASRILAAGGAQNGYTF
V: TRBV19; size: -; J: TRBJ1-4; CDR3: CASSQQGRDEKLFF
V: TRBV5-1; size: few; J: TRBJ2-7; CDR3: CASSWVGGTSYEQYF
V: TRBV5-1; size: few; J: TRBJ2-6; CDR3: CASSPPGPGANVLTF
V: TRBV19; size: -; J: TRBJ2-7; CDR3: CGHTEEQYF
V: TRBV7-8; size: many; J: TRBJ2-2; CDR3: CASSLVAVYGTGGGELFF
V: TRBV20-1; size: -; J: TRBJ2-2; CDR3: CSARPDSSGELFF